These T cell receptor beta chains were read from a single sample in a study of response to subunit inactivated influenza vaccine. TCRdb reprocessed the RT-PCR reads with MiXCR, giving one entry per CDR3 protein. The table has about 190,000 distinct CDR3 sequences, around 15% seen once; the top ten hold roughly 24%. The input for sequencing was CD8+ T cells sorted from PBMCs, taken roughly 5 days after vaccination. The source of these receptors is a man aged 45-60 years who received an inactivated influenza vaccine. CDR3s include the opening cysteine and the closing phenylalanine or tryptophan. A D gene is named only where the DNA matches it firmly. Where a row states a size, it is once, few, many or the class of an expanded clone; other rows omit it.

j_gene,len,abundance,v_gene,d_gene,CDR3nt,CDR3aa
TRBJ2-7,14,few,TRBV10-3,NA,TGTGCCATCAGGCGGGGCACAGGGTTCTACGAGCAGTACTTC,CAIRRGTGFYEQYF
TRBJ2-1,17,few,TRBV29-1,TRBD2,TGCAGCGTTTCTGGACTAGCGGGAGAGTGGGGTTACAATGAGCAGTTCTTC,CSVSGLAGEWGYNEQFF
TRBJ2-2,14,NA,TRBV12-3/TRBV12-4,NA,TGTGCCAGCAGCCAAACTAGTCTGGGCGGGGAGCTGTTTTTT,CASSQTSLGGELFF
TRBJ2-7,13,NA,TRBV6-2/TRBV6-3,NA,TGTGCCACCGCGGATCTCCGCTCCTACGAGCAGTACTTC,CATADLRSYEQYF
TRBJ1-1,12,NA,TRBV7-9,NA,TGTGCCAGCAGCCGGGGAGGCGCTGAAGCTTTCTTT,CASSRGGAEAFF
TRBJ1-2,11,NA,TRBV27,NA,TGTGCCATCCGGGAAGGGGAGGGCTACACCTTC,CAIREGEGYTF
TRBJ2-1,12,many,TRBV4-1,NA,TGCGCCAGCAGCCAAGTGGGCAATGAGCAGTTCTTC,CASSQVGNEQFF
TRBJ1-6,14,many,TRBV28,NA,TGTGCCAGCAGTTTTAGGGGGAATAATTCACCCCTCCACTTT,CASSFRGNNSPLHF
TRBJ2-3,19,few,TRBV28,TRBD2,TGTGCCAGCAGTTTTACGGGACTAGCGGGGGGGCGGAGCACAGATACGCAGTATTTT,CASSFTGLAGGRSTDTQYF
TRBJ2-3,14,few,TRBV7-6,NA,TGTGCCAGCAGGTTAGGAGAAGGTGCAGATACGCAGTATTTT,CASRLGEGADTQYF
TRBJ2-1,13,many,TRBV28,NA,TGTGCCAGCAGTTCCCCGGAGAACAATGAGCAGTTCTTC,CASSSPENNEQFF
TRBJ2-5,15,NA,TRBV9,NA,TGTGCCAGCAGCGTAGAAGGGCTAAACAAAGAGACCCAGTACTTC,CASSVEGLNKETQYF
TRBJ1-1,14,few,TRBV5-4,TRBD1,TGTGCCAGCAGCGACGCAGGGGGCGGGGCTGAAGCTTTCTTT,CASSDAGGGAEAFF
TRBJ2-2,14,few,TRBV4-3,NA,TGCGCCAGCAGCCAATACAGGGACCACGGGGAGCTGTTTTTT,CASSQYRDHGELFF
TRBJ2-7,14,many,TRBV6-2/TRBV6-3,NA,TGTGCCAGCAGTTACTCGTGGGGTGGTTACGAGCAGTACTTC,CASSYSWGGYEQYF
TRBJ2-2,17,NA,TRBV16,TRBD1,TGTGCCAGCAGCCACCCCGACAGGGGGCGGAACACCGGGGAGCTGTTTTTT,CASSHPDRGRNTGELFF
TRBJ2-3,19,few,TRBV27,TRBD2,TGTGCCAGCAGTCCGGTGTCGGGAGGGTGGGAAGCCTTCACAGATACGCAGTATTTT,CASSPVSGGWEAFTDTQYF
TRBJ2-7,14,few,TRBV7-2,NA,TGTGCCAGCAGCTTAGGGGGGCTAGCCTACGAGCAGTACTTC,CASSLGGLAYEQYF
TRBJ2-7,15,NA,TRBV28,NA,TGTGCCAGCAGTTTTCCCATTTCCGGGTATCCCGAGCAGTACTTC,CASSFPISGYPEQYF
TRBJ2-1,14,few,TRBV7-9,NA,TGTGCCAGCAGCTTCAAGTGGTCCTACAATGAGCAGTTCTTC,CASSFKWSYNEQFF
TRBJ2-5,14,NA,TRBV18,TRBD1,TGTGCCAGCTCACGCGGACAGGTCCAAGAGACCCAGTACTTC,CASSRGQVQETQYF
TRBJ2-7,15,once,TRBV7-9,TRBD2,TGTGCCAGCAGCCCCTGGGAGGGAACGATCCTCGAGCAGTACTTC,CASSPWEGTILEQYF
TRBJ2-2,16,NA,TRBV3-1,TRBD2,TGTGCCAGCAGCCAAGATATAGCGGGAAACACCGGGGAGCTGTTTTTT,CASSQDIAGNTGELFF
TRBJ2-5,15,NA,TRBV7-6,NA,TGTGCCAGCAGCTTAAGTGGGTTTGAAGTGGAGACCCAGTACTTC,CASSLSGFEVETQYF
TRBJ2-2,16,many,TRBV29-1,TRBD1,TGCAGCGTTGAAGATCGGGGGACAGGGAACACCGGGGAGCTGTTTTTT,CSVEDRGTGNTGELFF
TRBJ2-1,15,few,TRBV12-3/TRBV12-4,NA,TGTGCCAGCAGGGGGGACGGCGGCGCCTACAATGAGCAGTTCTTC,CASRGDGGAYNEQFF
TRBJ2-7,12,few,TRBV6-1,NA,TGTGCCAGCAGTGGAGGGGCGGCCGAGCAGTACTTC,CASSGGAAEQYF
TRBJ2-1,15,NA,TRBV9,TRBD1,TGTGCCAGCAGCATAACAGGGGTAGATTGGAATGAGCAGTTCTTC,CASSITGVDWNEQFF
TRBJ2-5,17,few,TRBV7-9,TRBD2,TGTGCCAGCAGCAACCCGGGACTAGCGGGAGGTCAAGAGACCCAGTACTTC,CASSNPGLAGGQETQYF
TRBJ1-4,16,NA,TRBV14,NA,TGTGCCAGCAGCCAAGATGGCCTTGCAACTAATGAAAAACTGTTTTTT,CASSQDGLATNEKLFF
TRBJ2-3,13,NA,TRBV27,NA,TGTGCCAGCAGCCGGGAATACACAGATACGCAGTATTTT,CASSREYTDTQYF
TRBJ2-2,17,NA,TRBV5-6,TRBD2,TGTGCCAGCAGTTATCGTAGGACTAGCGAAAACACCGGGGAGCTGTTTTTT,CASSYRRTSENTGELFF
TRBJ2-1,16,many,TRBV13,TRBD2,TGTGCCAGCAGCTCTTATGGACTAGCGATATACAATGAGCAGTTCTTC,CASSSYGLAIYNEQFF
TRBJ2-1,13,few,TRBV10-2,NA,TGCGCCAGCAGTAAAGACAGCTACAATGAGCAGTTCTTC,CASSKDSYNEQFF
TRBJ2-7,17,few,TRBV4-2,TRBD2,TGTGCCAGCAGCCAAGAAATGACTAGCGGGAGTTACTACGAGCAGTACTTC,CASSQEMTSGSYYEQYF
TRBJ2-5,16,few,TRBV9,TRBD2,TGTGCCAGCCCCCTGCCCACTAGCGGGAGCGGGAAGACCCAGTACTTC,CASPLPTSGSGKTQYF